This record concerns one T cell receptor (beta chain) sequence. The antigen is not known. Looked up from germline, CDR1 is ENHRY and CDR2 is SYGVKD. The CDR3 is 14 amino acids. Co-extraction of both nucleic acids (RNA and DNA) used roughly 18-32 mg of unsorted bulk tissue. Surgical resection was used to treat these primary liver carcinoma patients. Samples were taken from five separate regions (per tumor). Using a constant-region primer together with ProtoScript II reverse transcriptase, TCR beta cDNA was made from about 490 ng of total RNA. Generation of the TCR beta libraries relied on three nested multiplex PCR rounds using slightly modified ARM-PCR. Each of the first two PCR rounds ran nine to ten cycles with TRBV1-TRBV30 forward and C-beta reverse primers. TCRdb recomputed calls from the multiplex PCR reads with MiXCR, one row per CDR3 protein. In the table there are roughly 22,000 distinct CDR3 sequences, approximately 80% of which are singletons.

The data were taken from a study of tumor-infiltrating lymphocytes in primary liver carcinoma. About the study: Subjects consisted of male and female patients aged 30 to 69 years. General study results and limits: Less overlap was seen in tumor-adjacent and tumor-blood pairs than in tumor region pairs.

The rearrangement links TRBV10-3 to TRBJ1-3; the D is unclear. The material sequenced was liver tumor tissue from sampling region 2. Subset of the sample: tumor region T2, inferior pole. The TCR comes from a woman aged 25 to 39 with primary liver carcinoma and hepatitis B virus infection. This chain's CDR3 is CGISESVSGNTIYF. The CDR3 DNA sequence: TGTGGTATCAGTGAGTCAGTCTCTGGAAACACCATATATTTT.